These 18 T cell receptor beta chains came from one sample sequenced in a study of molecular identifiers for immune sequencing clone quantification. Using its own MiXCR run on the PCR reads, TCRdb lists one record per CDR3 protein. Of about 510,000 distinct CDR3 sequences listed, roughly 23% are singletons. Material: naive CD8+ T cells from blood, with Jurkat cell RNA spiked in. Noted subset: FACS-sorted CD8+CD4-CCR7+CD45RA+ naive T cells. The receptors were sampled from a human donor in good health. Some libraries in this study had Jurkat cell RNA spiked in.

This chain connects TRBV12-3 or TRBV12-4 to TRBJ2-4; D ambiguous. The V and J ends lost 3 bases and 9 bases respectively, with 9 bases between them. This CDR3 is built from 12 residues. CDR3 region: CASSFIIGIQYF. CDR3 in DNA: TGTGCCAGCAGTTTTATTATCGGCATTCAGTACTTC.

The sample holds many counts of this clonotype. V and J are TRBV6-5 and TRBJ2-5; D is uncertain. In germline, CDR1 is MNHEY, CDR2 SVGAGI. V lost 6 bases and J lost 0, with 14 bases in between. This CDR3 is 15 amino acids long. The DNA of the CDR3 is TGTGCCAGCAGACGCCACTTACTGTACCAAGAGACCCAGTACTTC. This codes for CASRRHLLYQETQYF.

This clonotype has more than one count but fewer than ten. V is TRBV30 and J is TRBJ1-4; D is possibly TRBD1 (5 bases). Trimming shortened V by 2 bases and J by 8 bases, and 15 bases separated the two germline ends. The length of the CDR3 is 14 residues. Germline V gene sequence: CDR1 GTSNPN, CDR2 SVGIG (reference sequence). The chain's CDR3 is CAWSWGGGGEKLFF. Written as DNA, the CDR3 is TGTGCCTGGAGTTGGGGCGGGGGGGGGGAAAAACTGTTTTTT.

This clonotype was detected a few times. This chain joins TRBV20-1 and TRBJ2-7; 10 bases are a match to TRBD1. There are 15 residues in the CDR3. With 1 base clipped from V and 3 bases from J, the junction kept 6 bases outside the gene matches. The germline CDR1 and CDR2 sequences are DFQATT and SNEGSKA (reference sequence). The CDR3 sequence is CSARGPGQGNYEQYF. The CDR3 DNA reads TGCAGTGCTAGAGGCCCGGGACAGGGGAACTACGAGCAGTACTTC.

The table lists this clonotype with many counts. The V call is TRBV4-1, the J call TRBJ1-5; D is ambiguous. The CDR3 runs 13 residues. V was shortened by 1 base and J by 7 bases, with 8 bases between the two germline ends. The germline gives CDR1 MGHRA, CDR2 YSYEKL. CDR3 amino acids: CASSQGLYQPQHF. Written as DNA, the CDR3 is TGCGCCAGCAGCCAAGGTTTGTACCAGCCCCAGCATTTT.

Worth noting for this clonotype: This sequence may be a read error, since a much larger clone differs from it by one base. This chain uses TRBV4-1 with TRBJ2-1; maybe TRBD2 (6 bases). Trimming pared 3 bases from V and 6 bases from J, leaving 12 bases between. The CDR3 length is 14 residues. Germline lookup yields CDR1 MGHRA and CDR2 YSYEKL. CDR3: CASSQTDGGNEQFF. CDR3 nucleotides: TGCGCCAGCAGCCAGACTGACGGGGGCAATGAGCAGTTCTTC.

This clonotype was seen a handful of times. The V gene is TRBV6-1, the J gene TRBJ2-7; D is unresolved. The CDR3 loop spans 15 amino acids. Germline CDR1 reads MNHNS; CDR2 reads SASEGT. V lost 1 base and J 0 bases, leaving 10 bases between the germline ends. The CDR3 loop reads CASSEEVEYSYEQYF. The CDR3 DNA reads TGTGCCAGCAGTGAAGAGGTGGAGTACTCCTACGAGCAGTACTTC.

Details on this clonotype: A read error may explain this, as a much larger clone is one base away. This CDR3 is missing its conserved last phenylalanine or tryptophan, likely due to a read error. This rearrangement joins TRBV6-2 or TRBV6-3 to TRBJ2-7; D remains unclear. V shed 2 bases and J shed 3 bases, with 8 bases lying between them. The CDR3 extends over 13 amino acids. In germline, CDR1 is MNHEY, CDR2 SVGEGT. DNA of the CDR3: TGTGCCAGCAGTTACGGTCCTGACTACGAGCAGTACTCC. This sequence encodes CASSYGPDYEQYS.

Concerning this clonotype: This could be a read error, since a much larger clone is one nucleotide away. The CDR3 ends on some other residue instead of the conserved phenylalanine or tryptophan, so this is likely a read error. The genes are TRBV12-3 or TRBV12-4 and TRBJ1-4; the D is unclear. CDR3 length: 15 amino acids. Trimming cost V 4 bases and J 7 bases, with 16 bases left between them. CDR3 sequence reads: CASSSRADRVEKLFL. The CDR3 DNA reads as TGTGCCAGCAGTTCTAGGGCAGACCGGGTTGAAAAACTGTTTCTT.

In its sample, this clonotype was seen many times. This sequence joins TRBV30 and TRBJ2-3, with TRBD1 matching over 7 bases. After removal of 5 bases from V and 6 bases from J, the junction contained 8 bases not matched to a gene. The CDR3 is made up of 13 amino acids. CDR1 GTSNPN and CDR2 SVGIG come from the germline V gene (reference sequence). The CDR3 sequence: CAWDLQGSDTQYF. DNA of the CDR3: TGTGCCTGGGATCTACAGGGGTCCGATACGCAGTATTTT.

About this clonotype: The junction does not match germline at one end; this may be a read error. The rearrangement joins TRBV10-2 to TRBJ1-2; no clear D. Germline assignment: CDR1 WSHSY and CDR2 SAAADI. This CDR3 is built from 11 residues. For the CDR3, the DNA is TGCGCCAGCGGTGAAGGATATGGCTACACCTTC. Its translation: CASGEGYGYTF.

This clonotype was counted ten times or more. This chain connects TRBV4-3 to TRBJ2-7, with 7 bases aligning to TRBD1. Germline CDR1 reads LGHNA; CDR2 reads YSLEER. V shed 4 bases and J 4 bases; nucleotides not matched to a gene: 7. The CDR3 contains 14 residues. The CDR3 sequence is CASSLGDSGYEQYF. In DNA, the CDR3 is TGCGCCAGCAGCCTAGGGGACAGCGGTTACGAGCAGTACTTC.

This clonotype showed up many times. This chain links TRBV7-9 with TRBJ2-3; D call uncertain. The CDR3 loop spans 14 amino acids. In germline, CDR1 is SEHNR, CDR2 FQNEAQ (reference sequence). Trimming removed 1 base from V and 1 base from J, with 6 bases in between. The DNA for the CDR3 is TGTGCCAGCAGCTTAGATGACGGCACAGATACGCAGTATTTT. Translated, it gives CASSLDDGTDTQYF.

This clonotype appeared many times. CDR3 bases: TGTGCCAGCAGTTCGCTGACTAGCGGGAGGGGTGAGCAGTTCTTC. It codes for CASSSLTSGRGEQFF. The chain combines TRBV12-3 or TRBV12-4 with TRBJ2-1, with 14 positions matching TRBD2. Losses at the gene ends were 4 bases for V and 9 bases for J; bases not matched to a gene: 5. The length of the CDR3 is 15 residues.

This clonotype came up many times. The J gene is TRBJ1-1, the V gene TRBV4-3; D perhaps matches TRBD1 (6 bases). V shed 7 bases and J shed 1 base, with 10 bases lying between them. The germline CDR1 and CDR2 sequences are LGHNA and YSLEER. The CDR3 has 13 residues. The CDR3 loop reads CASTLTGNTEAFF. The DNA of the CDR3 is TGCGCCAGCACCCTGACAGGGAACACTGAAGCTTTCTTT.

With regard to this clonotype: A much larger clone lies one base from this, so it may be a read error. The V call is TRBV27, the J call TRBJ2-3; D is undetermined. Germline values: CDR1 MNHEY, CDR2 SMNVEV (reference sequence). This CDR3 region has 13 residues. Here the CDR3 reads CASSLFGTDTQCF. CDR3 coding DNA: TGTGCCAGCAGTTTATTTGGCACAGATACGCAGTGTTTT.

This clonotype was found many times. The rearrangement joins TRBV2 to TRBJ2-3; no reliable D call. The CDR3 totals 16 residues. CDR1 SNHLY and CDR2 FYNNEI come from the germline V gene. V gave up 1 base and J gave up 5 bases, with 16 bases separating them. The chain's CDR3 is CASSEVPVYRGDTQYF. The CDR3 DNA reads TGTGCCAGCAGTGAAGTTCCTGTATACCGCGGAGATACGCAGTATTTT.

This clonotype was seen more than once but under ten times. This CDR3 is missing its conserved last phenylalanine or tryptophan, likely due to a read error. The V and J genes are TRBV28 and TRBJ2-7; D is possibly TRBD1 (6 bases). The germline V gene encodes CDR1 MDHEN and CDR2 SYDVKM. The CDR3 has 15 residues. V lost 6 bases to trimming and J lost 3 bases, with 18 bases between them. The CDR3 spells CASSLLGGLGYEQYL. The CDR3 bases are TGTGCCAGCAGCCTGCTAGGGGGTCTGGGCTACGAGCAGTACCTC.